This TCR beta chain was sequenced for a study of cytomegalovirus exposure and HLA in healthy donors. PCR used 60 Vbeta primers and 13 Jbeta primers. Assay: immunoSEQ multiplex PCR; the TCRdb copy retains only in-frame clones and omits some. The sample shows 99,000 or so clones, about an eighth of them seen only once. Findings of the study overall: TCR beta V segments were, for the most part, productive about 87% or about 30% of the time in an earlier analysis.

After removal of 4 bases from V and 8 bases from J, the junction contained 5 bases not matched to a gene. This CDR3 has 13 residues. The germline V gene has CDR1 SGHRS and CDR2 YFSETQ. This clone was observed a handful of times. Its antigen is not known. The chain combines TRBV5-1 with TRBJ1-2; 10 bases fit TRBD1. Material for sequencing was PBMCs. The clonotype originates from a man aged 40-50 years in good health and CMV-seropositive. The CDR3 DNA reads as TGCGCCAGCAGCCCCGACAGGGGGCAGGGCTACACCTTC. Residues: CASSPDRGQGYTF.